Each of the 11 T cell receptor beta chains below was sequenced from the same sample in a study of CD8+ T cells in alopecia areata. cDNA reverse transcribed from extracted RNA served as the sequencing template. The repertoire was sequenced with immunoSEQ multiplex PCR; TCRdb's copy has only in-frame clones and lacks some. This table has 60,000 to 65,000 clones, roughly 45% appearing once. The sequenced sample was NKG2D-low CD8+ T cells sorted from blood. The receptors originated from a human donor with alopecia areata.

This rearrangement joins TRBV19 to TRBJ1-2; 12 positions match TRBD1. Germline assignment: CDR1 LNHDA and CDR2 SQIVND (reference sequence). V shed 6 bases, J shed 5 bases, and the junction held 19 bases outside the gene matches. This CDR3 region has 19 residues. The DNA of the CDR3 is TGTGCCAGTAGATCTTCCCCGCCTACACCGGGACAGGGGGCATATGGCTACACCTTC. Its translation: CASRSSPPTPGQGAYGYTF.

This clone has only a few counts. The chain recombines TRBV15 with TRBJ2-6, with D possibly being TRBD1 (6 bases). V lost 6 bases to trimming and J lost 0 bases, with 12 bases between them. Per the germline V gene, CDR1 is LNHNV and CDR2 is YYDKDF (reference sequence). This CDR3 spans 16 amino acids. CDR3 bases: TGTGCCACCAGGGACAGTTCGAGCTCTGGGGCCAACGTCCTGACTTTC. It yields the protein CATRDSSSSGANVLTF.

This clone was picked up a small number of times. The V gene is TRBV4-2, the J gene TRBJ2-3, with no clear D. Deletions cut 1 base from V and 1 base from J, with 9 bases between. CDR3 length equals 15 residues. Germline CDR1 is LGHNA and CDR2 is YNFKEQ. CDR3: CASSQGLSRTDTQYF. CDR3 DNA sequence: TGTGCCAGCAGCCAAGGACTTTCCCGCACAGATACGCAGTATTTT.

The chain carries TRBV29-1 and TRBJ1-1, with a tentative D call TRBD1 (6 bases). V was clipped by 3 bases and J by 0 bases, with 11 bases between them. The CDR3 has 14 amino acids. CDR1 is SQVTM, CDR2 ANQGSEA, per germline. The CDR3 DNA follows: TGCAGCGTTGATCGGGGACAAATGAACACTGAAGCTTTCTTT. This gives the protein CSVDRGQMNTEAFF.

This rearrangement joins TRBV7-3 to TRBJ2-3; 7 positions agree with TRBD2. The CDR3 consists of 15 residues. V dropped 5 bases and J dropped 4; count of bases not matched to a gene: 9. Germline assignment: CDR1 SGHTA and CDR2 FQGTGA. The CDR3: CASSPSPGGPDTQYF. As DNA, the CDR3 is TGTGCCAGCAGCCCCTCTCCGGGGGGTCCAGATACGCAGTATTTT.

The chain carries TRBV13 and TRBJ2-7, with D maybe TRBD2 (6 bases). V lost 4 bases and J lost 3, with 10 bases in between. The CDR3 covers 13 residues. CDR1 is PRHDT, CDR2 FYEKMQ, per germline (reference sequence). As DNA, the CDR3 is TGTGCCAGCAGCTCGGGGCGGGGCTACGAGCAGTACTTC. This sequence encodes CASSSGRGYEQYF.

DNA of the CDR3: TGTGCCAGCAGACCCCGGGACAACATTTGGGAGCAGTACTTC. It specifies CASRPRDNIWEQYF. The rearrangement uses TRBV7-8 and TRBJ2-7; D possibly corresponds to TRBD1 (6 bases). The CDR3 has 14 residues. Per germline, CDR1 SGHVS and CDR2 FQNEAQ. The V gene lost 6 bases and the J gene lost 7 bases, with 19 bases spanning the gap.

This clone was observed a few times. This chain connects TRBV29-1 to TRBJ2-1, with 7 bases aligning to TRBD2. J lost 8 bases, V lost 7 bases, and 17 bases had no gene match. Germline V gene lookup returns CDR1 SQVTM and CDR2 ANQGSEA. This CDR3 has 15 amino acids. The CDR3 DNA reads as TGCAGCGCCACCCTCTCCCGCGGGAGCGTGGATGAGCAGTTCTTC. Translating it yields CSATLSRGSVDEQFF.

The gene calls are TRBV29-1 and TRBJ1-2; tentatively, D is TRBD1 (5 bases). CDR3 length equals 14 residues. CDR1 SQVTM and CDR2 ANQGSEA come from the germline V gene. V was pared by 2 bases and J by 0 bases, with 10 bases between. The CDR3 DNA follows: TGCAGCGTTGAACCCGACAGAACTAACTATGGCTACACCTTC. This sequence encodes CSVEPDRTNYGYTF.

The J gene is TRBJ2-7, the V gene TRBV5-1; the match to TRBD2 covers 8 bases. V lost 3 bases, J lost 2 bases, and 4 bases stayed unmatched. The CDR3 contains 14 residues. CDR1 SGHRS and CDR2 YFSETQ come from the germline V gene. CDR3 DNA: TGCGCCAGCAGCTCGGGCGGGAGGCCCTACGAGCAGTACTTC. Protein: CASSSGGRPYEQYF.

A few counts support this clone. The V and J genes are TRBV7-9 and TRBJ2-7, with 7 bases aligning to TRBD1. CDR1 is SEHNR and CDR2 is FQNEAQ in the germline V gene (reference sequence). Germline trimming cut 1 base from V and 5 bases from J; bases unmatched to any gene: 5. This CDR3 comprises 14 residues. The CDR3 DNA follows: TGTGCCAGCAGCTTAGTACAGGGGTTCGACGAGCAGTACTTC. Its translation: CASSLVQGFDEQYF.